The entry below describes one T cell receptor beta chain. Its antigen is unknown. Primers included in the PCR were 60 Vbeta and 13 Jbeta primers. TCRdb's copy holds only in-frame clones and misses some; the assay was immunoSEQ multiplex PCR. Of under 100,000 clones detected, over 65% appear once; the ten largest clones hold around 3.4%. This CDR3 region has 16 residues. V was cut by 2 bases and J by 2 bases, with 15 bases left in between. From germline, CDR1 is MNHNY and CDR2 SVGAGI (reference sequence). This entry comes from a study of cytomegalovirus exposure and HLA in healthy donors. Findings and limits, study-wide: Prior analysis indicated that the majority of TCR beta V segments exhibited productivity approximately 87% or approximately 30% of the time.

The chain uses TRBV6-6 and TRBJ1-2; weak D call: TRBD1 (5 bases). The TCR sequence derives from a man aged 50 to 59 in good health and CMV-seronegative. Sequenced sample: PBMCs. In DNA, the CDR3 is TGTGCCAGCAGTTACCCGAACATAGCAGGGAACTATGGCTACACCTTC. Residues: CASSYPNIAGNYGYTF.